A selection of T cell receptor beta chains follows, all from one sample in a study of patients and donors after allogeneic stem cell transplantation. TCRdb used MiXCR to reprocess the RT-PCR reads, holding one entry per CDR3 protein. The data hold 150,000 to 200,000 distinct CDR3 sequences, with about 32% observed a single time. The sample was blood, either unsorted or a sorted T cell fraction (not recorded which). Receptor source: a human donor who was either an allogeneic HSCT recipient or a stem cell or donor lymphocyte infusion donor (not recorded which). It is not recorded whose cells these are; they may come from a transplant donor. Each CDR3 is given with its conserved first and last residue. A D gene is named only where the DNA matches it firmly. Some rows mark clone size as missing; the rest say once, few, many or name a class of expanded clone.

V gene: TRBV10-3
J gene: TRBJ2-5
D gene: TRBD2
clone size: few
CDR3 protein: CAISESVAGWTETQYF
CDR3 DNA: TGTGCCATCAGTGAGTCTGTAGCGGGATGGACGGAGACCCAGTACTTC

V gene: TRBV6-5
J gene: TRBJ2-1
D gene: TRBD2
clone size: NA
CDR3 protein: CASSPGLAGEFTYNEQFF
CDR3 DNA: TGTGCCAGCAGCCCGGGACTAGCGGGAGAATTCACCTACAATGAGCAGTTCTTC

V gene: TRBV12-3/TRBV12-4
J gene: TRBJ2-7
D gene: NA
clone size: NA
CDR3 protein: CASSFSGRSLEGQYF
CDR3 DNA: TGTGCCAGCAGTTTTTCGGGACGCAGTTTAGAGGGGCAGTACTTC

V gene: TRBV5-1
J gene: TRBJ2-2
D gene: TRBD2
clone size: NA
CDR3 protein: CASSVDPGLAGRNTGELFF
CDR3 DNA: TGCGCCAGCAGCGTGGATCCGGGACTAGCGGGAAGGAACACCGGGGAGCTGTTTTTT

V gene: TRBV28
J gene: TRBJ1-1
D gene: TRBD1
clone size: many
CDR3 protein: CASSRTNRGTEAFF
CDR3 DNA: TGTGCCAGCAGTCGTACTAACAGGGGCACTGAAGCTTTCTTT

V gene: TRBV11-3
J gene: TRBJ2-1
D gene: NA
clone size: NA
CDR3 protein: CASSSLNEQFF
CDR3 DNA: TGTGCCAGCAGCTCTTTGAATGAGCAGTTCTTC

V gene: TRBV7-9
J gene: TRBJ1-1
D gene: NA
clone size: NA
CDR3 protein: CASSLVSEGAFF
CDR3 DNA: TGTGCCAGCAGCTTAGTTTCAGAGGGAGCTTTCTTT

V gene: TRBV12-3/TRBV12-4
J gene: TRBJ1-5
D gene: NA
clone size: many
CDR3 protein: CASSLGTLSTNQPQHF
CDR3 DNA: TGTGCCAGCAGTTTAGGGACGCTTTCGACTAATCAGCCCCAGCATTTT

V gene: TRBV5-1
J gene: TRBJ2-5
D gene: NA
clone size: NA
CDR3 protein: CASSLPEGVQETQYF
CDR3 DNA: TGCGCCAGCAGCCTCCCCGAGGGGGTACAAGAGACCCAGTACTTC

V gene: TRBV28
J gene: TRBJ1-1
D gene: TRBD1
clone size: many
CDR3 protein: CASSPTGGNTEAFF
CDR3 DNA: TGTGCCAGCAGCCCGACAGGGGGGAACACTGAAGCTTTCTTT

V gene: TRBV18
J gene: TRBJ2-1
D gene: NA
clone size: NA
CDR3 protein: CASSPRTGWSYNEQFF
CDR3 DNA: TGTGCCAGCTCGCCGCGGACTGGGTGGTCCTACAATGAGCAGTTCTTC

V gene: TRBV2
J gene: TRBJ2-3
D gene: NA
clone size: NA
CDR3 protein: CAIEGRVGTDTQYF
CDR3 DNA: TGTGCCATCGAAGGGCGGGTAGGCACAGATACGCAGTATTTT

V gene: TRBV10-1
J gene: TRBJ2-5
D gene: NA
clone size: NA
CDR3 protein: CASSGDQETQYF
CDR3 DNA: TGCGCCAGCAGTGGGGACCAAGAGACCCAGTACTTC

V gene: TRBV5-1
J gene: TRBJ2-1
D gene: NA
clone size: few
CDR3 protein: CASSLGEYNEQFF
CDR3 DNA: TGCGCCAGCAGCTTGGGGGAGTACAATGAGCAGTTCTTC

V gene: TRBV11-2
J gene: TRBJ2-5
D gene: TRBD2
clone size: NA
CDR3 protein: CASSRIAGEETQYF
CDR3 DNA: TGTGCCAGCAGCCGTATAGCGGGAGAAGAGACCCAGTACTTC

V gene: TRBV28
J gene: TRBJ2-4
D gene: NA
clone size: few
CDR3 protein: CASSLFSGAKNIQYF
CDR3 DNA: TGTGCCAGCAGTTTATTTTCCGGAGCCAAAAACATTCAGTACTTC

V gene: TRBV6-5
J gene: TRBJ2-1
D gene: NA
clone size: NA
CDR3 protein: CASSWGKRSLYNEQFF
CDR3 DNA: TGTGCCAGCAGTTGGGGGAAGCGCAGCCTCTACAATGAGCAGTTCTTC

V gene: TRBV12-3/TRBV12-4
J gene: TRBJ2-7
D gene: NA
clone size: few
CDR3 protein: CASRGESYEQYF
CDR3 DNA: TGTGCCAGCAGGGGGGAGTCCTACGAGCAGTACTTC

V gene: TRBV12-5
J gene: TRBJ1-2
D gene: NA
clone size: many
CDR3 protein: CASGSPGHGYTF
CDR3 DNA: TGTGCTAGTGGTAGCCCGGGACATGGCTACACCTTC

V gene: TRBV9
J gene: TRBJ2-2
D gene: TRBD1
clone size: NA
CDR3 protein: CASSVAGQGAGELFF
CDR3 DNA: TGTGCCAGCAGCGTAGCGGGACAGGGTGCCGGGGAGCTGTTTTTT

V gene: TRBV14
J gene: TRBJ2-1
D gene: NA
clone size: NA
CDR3 protein: CASSPTHRAAYNEQFF
CDR3 DNA: TGTGCCAGCAGCCCGACTCATCGGGCAGCCTACAATGAGCAGTTCTTC

V gene: TRBV28
J gene: TRBJ2-7
D gene: NA
clone size: NA
CDR3 protein: CASSPRSTGFYEQYF
CDR3 DNA: TGTGCCAGCAGTCCCCGTTCGACCGGATTCTACGAGCAGTACTTC

V gene: TRBV18
J gene: TRBJ2-4
D gene: NA
clone size: NA
CDR3 protein: CASSPSGAKNIQYF
CDR3 DNA: TGTGCCAGCTCACCAAGTGGGGCCAAAAACATTCAGTACTTC

V gene: TRBV28
J gene: TRBJ1-2
D gene: NA
clone size: few
CDR3 protein: CASRSVRYTF
CDR3 DNA: TGTGCCAGCAGGAGCGTCCGGTACACCTTC

V gene: TRBV4-1
J gene: TRBJ2-7
D gene: TRBD2
clone size: NA
CDR3 protein: CASSERESYEQYF
CDR3 DNA: TGCGCCAGCAGCGAGCGGGAATCCTACGAGCAGTACTTC

V gene: TRBV6-1
J gene: TRBJ1-5
D gene: NA
clone size: many
CDR3 protein: CASTQVGAGQPQHF
CDR3 DNA: TGTGCCAGCACGCAGGTGGGGGCCGGTCAGCCCCAGCATTTT

V gene: TRBV29-1
J gene: TRBJ2-1
D gene: TRBD1
clone size: few
CDR3 protein: CSGGQGFYNEQFF
CDR3 DNA: TGCAGCGGCGGACAGGGATTCTACAATGAGCAGTTCTTC

V gene: TRBV2
J gene: TRBJ2-2
D gene: NA
clone size: NA
CDR3 protein: CASSDGQSTGELFF
CDR3 DNA: TGTGCCAGCAGTGATGGCCAGAGCACCGGGGAGCTGTTTTTT

V gene: TRBV9
J gene: TRBJ2-7
D gene: NA
clone size: NA
CDR3 protein: CASSVGRGFRSYEQYF
CDR3 DNA: TGTGCCAGCAGCGTAGGGAGAGGCTTCCGCTCCTACGAGCAGTACTTC

V gene: TRBV6-2/TRBV6-3
J gene: TRBJ2-5
D gene: NA
clone size: NA
CDR3 protein: CASSAIKTQYF
CDR3 DNA: TGTGCCAGCAGCGCCATAAAGACCCAGTACTTC